This T cell receptor (beta chain) was sequenced for a study of early T cells in non-severe SARS-CoV-2 infection. Across the whole study: Whole-blood bulk RNA, unsorted, was sequenced, and chains were unpaired. Study results and limitations: Matching with VDJdb favored anti-spike CD8 responses (missing private and CD4 specificities).

This clonotype was detected only a few times. Its target is unknown. Each CDR3 protein gets one entry after TCRdb re-called the 5' RACE reads with MiXCR. Of more than 25,000 distinct CDR3 sequences in the sample, over 5% were seen once. The TCR comes from an adult who was a healthcare worker with PCR-confirmed SARS-CoV-2 infection or an uninfected control (not recorded which). The sequencing input was whole blood.

DNA of the CDR3: TGTGCCAGTAGTACACGCCCCGGACAGGGAAATTCACCCCTCCACTTT. Translating it yields CASSTRPGQGNSPLHF. The V call is TRBV19, the J call TRBJ1-6; 8 bases match TRBD1. CDR3 length: 16 amino acids. V trimming: 4 bases; J trimming: 7 bases; junction bases outside the gene matches: 9. CDR1 is LNHDA, CDR2 SQIVND, per germline (reference sequence).